This entry lists 19 T cell receptor beta chains sequenced from one sample in a study of blood T cell repertoires in COVID-19. TCRdb's copy holds only in-frame clones and misses some; the assay was immunoSEQ multiplex PCR. The repertoire holds some 68,000 clones, with 90% to 95% as singletons. Input material: peripheral blood. These receptors came from a man aged 40-49 years with COVID-19, enrolled during active disease.

This clone was detected once. V and J are TRBV4-2 and TRBJ1-5; D gene uncertain. Germline CDR1 LGHNA, CDR2 YNFKEQ. The CDR3 length is 15 residues. Between the trimmed V and J ends, which lost 1 base and 11 bases, there was a span of 18 bases. In DNA, the CDR3 is TGTGCCAGCAGCCAAGTCCGGGGAGGGATCATGGCCCAGCATTTT. It is translated as CASSQVRGGIMAQHF.

The rearrangement uses TRBV28 and TRBJ2-5; the match to TRBD2 covers 11 bases. CDR3 length: 15 residues. CDR1 is MDHEN and CDR2 is SYDVKM in the germline V gene. After removal of 4 bases from V and 5 bases from J, the junction contained 6 bases not matched to a gene. The CDR3 bases are TGTGCCAGCAGTTCTGTAGCGGGGGGGTTGGAGACCCAGTACTTC. Translating it yields CASSSVAGGLETQYF.

This clone was recorded once. J is TRBJ2-4 and V is TRBV19; TRBD2 is a possible D gene (5 bases). This CDR3 has 15 amino acids. CDR1 and CDR2 (germline): LNHDA, SQIVND (reference sequence). Trimming shortened V by 2 bases and J by 8 bases, and 16 bases separated the two germline ends. CDR3 sequence reads: CASSISYPEGDIQYF. CDR3 nucleotides: TGTGCCAGTAGTATAAGCTACCCCGAGGGAGACATTCAGTACTTC.

This chain connects TRBV30 to TRBJ1-4; 11 bases align to TRBD1. Losses at the gene ends were 8 bases for V and 2 bases for J; bases not matched to a gene: 10. CDR3 length: 16 residues. CDR1 and CDR2 (germline): GTSNPN, SVGIG (reference sequence). CDR3 amino acids: CATKLGQGATNEKLFF. The CDR3, as DNA: TGTGCCACGAAGCTCGGACAGGGGGCCACTAATGAAAAACTGTTTTTT.

This chain joins TRBV19 and TRBJ1-2; no clear D gene. The CDR3 is made up of 13 amino acids. Trimming cost V 5 bases and J 7 bases, with 14 bases left between them. Germline values: CDR1 LNHDA, CDR2 SQIVND (reference sequence). In nucleotides, the CDR3 is TGTGCCAGTAGTCTCACGCCCCCCAGTGGCTACACCTTC. It translates to CASSLTPPSGYTF.

J is TRBJ1-1 and V is TRBV18; tentatively, D is TRBD1 (6 bases). Germline CDR1 and CDR2: KGHSH and LQKENI. The CDR3 runs to 13 residues. V was pared by 5 bases and J by 1 base, with 8 bases between. CDR3 nucleotides: TGTGCCAGCTCAACGGGACAGAACACTGAAGCTTTCTTT. It specifies CASSTGQNTEAFF.

This chain joins TRBV18 and TRBJ2-6, with TRBD1 matching over 8 bases. Trimming cost V 2 bases and J 2 bases; bases outside gene matches: 11. This CDR3 spans 19 amino acids. Germline CDR1 KGHSH, CDR2 LQKENI. CDR3 region: CASSPTAGQGAAGANVLTF. Written as DNA, the CDR3 is TGTGCCAGCTCACCAACGGCAGGACAGGGCGCAGCTGGGGCCAACGTCCTGACTTTC.

The rearrangement links TRBV6-5 to TRBJ1-6; 9 bases are a match to TRBD1. This CDR3 contains 15 residues. Per germline, CDR1 MNHEY and CDR2 SVGAGI. The J segment lost 7 bases and the V segment lost 7 bases, leaving 8 bases of the junction unmatched. The CDR3: CASTVNRGQNSPLHF. CDR3 DNA: TGTGCCAGCACCGTGAACAGGGGGCAGAATTCACCCCTCCACTTT.

CDR3 sequence (DNA): TGTGCCAGCAGCTTGATCTCGGAAGCAGGGAAGGGTGAAGCTTTCTTT. Protein sequence: CASSLISEAGKGEAFF. V and J are TRBV5-4 and TRBJ1-1; tentative D call: TRBD1 (5 bases). The CDR3 extends over 16 amino acids. The V end was cut by 1 base, the J end by 7 bases, with 20 bases between. Germline values: CDR1 SGHNT, CDR2 YYREEE (reference sequence).

V is TRBV28 and J is TRBJ1-3; TRBD1 might be the D (5 bases). V was cut by 6 bases and J by 0 bases, with 12 bases left in between. CDR3 length: 15 amino acids. Looked up from germline, CDR1 is MDHEN and CDR2 is SYDVKM. CDR3 nucleotides: TGTGCCAGCAGGTCAGGGCCCAGCTCTGGAAACACCATATATTTT. This codes for CASRSGPSSGNTIYF. The full variable domain, rest sourced from reference TRBV28 and TRBJ1-3, is DVKVTQSSRYLVKRTGEKVFLECVQDMDHENMFWYRQDPGLGLRLIYFSYDVKMKEKGDIPEGYSVSREKKERFSLILESASTNQTSMYLCASRSGPSSGNTIYFGEGSWLTVV.

The chain combines TRBV27 with TRBJ2-3; no clear D gene. CDR1 and CDR2 (germline): MNHEY, SMNVEV (reference sequence). V was trimmed by 2 bases and J by 6 bases, leaving 15 bases between them. The CDR3 length is 15 residues. The CDR3 loop is CASSLGFSGWDTQYF. CDR3 in DNA: TGTGCCAGCAGTTTAGGGTTTTCGGGTTGGGATACGCAGTATTTT.

V usage is TRBV9 and J usage is TRBJ1-6; no clear D gene. Germline V CDR1 and CDR2: SGDLS, YYNGEE. Trimming took 0 bases from V and 7 from J, leaving 5 bases between them. This CDR3 is built from 13 residues. CDR3 amino acids: CASSVAGNSPLHF. The DNA of the CDR3 is TGTGCCAGCAGCGTAGCCGGGAATTCACCCCTCCACTTT.

CDR3 DNA: TGTGCCAGCAGCTTGACTAGCGGGGGGGCGGATACGCAGTATTTT. This codes for CASSLTSGGADTQYF. V usage is TRBV5-6 and J usage is TRBJ2-3; 13 nucleotides line up with TRBD2. In germline, CDR1 is SGHDT, CDR2 YYEEEE. V lost 1 base and J lost 6; bases outside the gene matches: 2. The CDR3 runs 15 residues.

The gene calls are TRBV5-1 and TRBJ2-1; 7 nucleotides agree with TRBD2. V shed 7 bases, J shed 10 bases, and the junction held 14 bases outside the gene matches. The CDR3 runs 14 residues. In germline, CDR1 is SGHRS, CDR2 YFSETQ. The CDR3 spells CASSTGERGGEQFF. CDR3 nucleotide sequence: TGCGCCAGCTCGACCGGGGAGCGGGGCGGAGAGCAGTTCTTC. Using reference TRBV5-1 and TRBJ2-1 for the parts outside the CDR3, the full variable domain is KAGVTQTPRYLIKTRGQQVTLSCSPISGHRSVSWYQQTPGQGLQFLFEYFSETQRNKGNFPGRFSGRQFSNSRSEMNVSTLELGDSALYLCASSTGERGGEQFFGPGTRLTVL.

The CDR3 loop reads CASNDRGRPDTEAFF. The DNA for the CDR3 is TGTGCCAGCAATGACAGGGGTCGGCCTGACACTGAAGCTTTCTTT. The rearrangement joins TRBV14 to TRBJ1-1; 8 bases match TRBD1. Per germline, CDR1 SGHDN and CDR2 FVKESK. The CDR3 totals 15 residues. The trim removed 7 bases at V and 3 bases at J, leaving 10 bases unmatched. The whole variable domain, filled in from reference TRBV14 and TRBJ1-1, reads EAGVTQFPSHSVIEKGQTVTLRCDPISGHDNLYWYRRVMGKEIKFLLHFVKESKQDESGMPNNRFLAERTGGTYSTLKVQPAELEDSGVYFCASNDRGRPDTEAFFGQGTRLTVV.

The chain couples TRBV19 to TRBJ1-6; a weak D match, TRBD1 (6 bases). Germline V CDR1 and CDR2: LNHDA, SQIVND (reference sequence). V was trimmed by 4 bases and J by 1 base, leaving 14 bases between them. There are 17 residues in the CDR3. The DNA for the CDR3 is TGTGCCAGTAGTAAGAGAGGGGGAGAATCCTATAATTCACCCCTCCACTTT. Its protein product is CASSKRGGESYNSPLHF.

This chain joins TRBV15 and TRBJ2-7; TRBD1 aligns across 8 bases. This CDR3 has 16 residues. CDR1 is LNHNV, CDR2 YYDKDF, per germline (reference sequence). The V and J ends lost 0 bases and 7 bases, in that order; junction bases with no gene match: 11. The CDR3 spells CATSRDRAGGHPEQYF. CDR3 coding DNA: TGTGCCACCAGCAGAGATAGGGCAGGGGGCCACCCGGAGCAGTACTTC.

The CDR3 reads CSASRLAGGGGQFF. The DNA for the CDR3 is TGCAGTGCTAGTCGGTTAGCAGGGGGTGGTGGTCAGTTCTTC. This chain links TRBV20-1 with TRBJ2-1; TRBD1 aligns across 7 bases. This CDR3 has 14 residues. V was clipped by 3 bases and J by 13 bases; unmatched bases: 15. Looked up from germline, CDR1 is DFQATT and CDR2 is SNEGSKA (reference sequence).

The V call is TRBV3-1 (or the pseudogene TRBV3-2), the J call TRBJ2-5; 12 nucleotides align to TRBD2. With V trimmed by 4 bases and J by 5 bases, 5 bases remained unmatched. The CDR3 length is 15 residues. Germline V gene data show CDR1 as LGHDT and CDR2 as YNNKEL (reference sequence). CDR3: CASSRLAGGMETQYF. In nucleotides, the CDR3 is TGTGCCAGCAGCCGGCTAGCGGGGGGGATGGAGACCCAGTACTTC.